Shown below are 25 T cell receptor beta chains from a single sample sequenced in a study of long-term antiretroviral therapy in people with HIV. With survey level as its setting, the immunoSEQ assay was v3.0. Clones were read by immunoSEQ multiplex PCR, and TCRdb kept only the in-frame ones, dropping some. The sample has 25,000 to 35,000 clones; about 93% are singletons. The source material was unsorted PBMCs, sampled roughly 6.3 years after starting antiretroviral therapy. The receptors stem from a woman between 35 and 50 years old with HIV.

The chain combines TRBV7-9 with TRBJ2-7; D remains unclear. The CDR3 sequence is 12 residues long. The germline V gene encodes CDR1 SEHNR and CDR2 FQNEAQ (reference sequence). The V end lost 3 bases, the J end lost 4 bases, and 7 bases lay between the germline ends. CDR3 bases: TGTGCCAGCAGCTTCACCGGGTACGAGCAGTACTTC. This codes for CASSFTGYEQYF.

This chain connects TRBV29-1 to TRBJ2-5, with 10 bases lining up with TRBD2. CDR3 length: 14 amino acids. CDR1 and CDR2 from the germline V gene are SQVTM and ANQGSEA. J gave up 3 bases and V 4 bases, and 5 bases lay outside the gene matches. This CDR3 reads CSVGPAGGEETQYF. The CDR3 region has the DNA TGCAGCGTTGGTCCAGCGGGGGGGGAAGAGACCCAGTACTTC.

The CDR3 spells CASSRKDRGNTEAFF. In DNA form, the CDR3 reads TGCGCCAGCAGCCGAAAAGACAGGGGAAACACTGAAGCTTTCTTT. The chain combines TRBV4-3 with TRBJ1-1, with 8 bases lining up with TRBD1. V lost 4 bases to trimming and J lost 2 bases; unmatched junction nucleotides: 6. The CDR3 totals 15 residues. Looked up from germline, CDR1 is LGHNA and CDR2 is YSLEER.

In its sample, this clone was seen once. This chain links TRBV4-1 with TRBJ2-6; 9 bases match TRBD2. The CDR3 extends over 18 amino acids. With V trimmed by 3 bases and J by 1 base, 7 bases remained unmatched. CDR1 and CDR2 (germline): MGHRA, YSYEKL. CDR3 sequence (DNA): TGCGCCAGCAGCCAGGAAGCGGGGGGCTCTTCTGGGGCCAACGTCCTGACTTTC. It translates to CASSQEAGGSSGANVLTF.

The chain carries TRBV6-1 and TRBJ1-2, with TRBD1 matching 9 bases. V dropped 7 bases and J dropped 6; count of bases not matched to a gene: 6. The CDR3 loop spans 13 amino acids. Germline V lookup: CDR1 MNHNS, CDR2 SASEGT. CDR3 DNA: TGTGCCAGCATCCTGGGACAGGGCGATGGCTACACCTTC. Its protein is CASILGQGDGYTF.

A remark on this clone: The junction differs from germline at one of its ends, possibly a read error. V is TRBV7-7 and J is TRBJ1-1, with D maybe TRBD1 (6 bases). The germline V gene has CDR1 SSHAT and CDR2 FNYEAQ (reference sequence). This CDR3 spans 21 amino acids. CDR3 amino acids: CASSLVFPVGGGILQNTEAFF. As DNA, the CDR3 is TGTGCTAGCAGCTTAGTCTTCCCCGTGGGGGGGGGCATACTCCAAAACACTGAAGCTTTCTTT.

The chain is built from TRBV11-3 and TRBJ2-7; 7 positions match TRBD1. The CDR3 consists of 13 residues. Germline V gives CDR1 SGHNT, CDR2 YENEEA. With 5 bases clipped from V and 2 bases from J, the junction kept 3 bases outside the gene matches. The DNA of the CDR3 is TGTGCCAGCAGCCAGGGACAGACCTACGAGCAGTACTTC. Its translation is CASSQGQTYEQYF.

The gene calls are TRBV2 and TRBJ2-5, with D possibly matching TRBD1 (7 bases). The CDR3 contains 15 residues. The germline CDR1 and CDR2 sequences are SNHLY and FYNNEI. V was trimmed by 8 bases and J by 2 bases, leaving 18 bases between them. CDR3 DNA sequence: TGTGCCAGCCTTCTTTATCAGGGGGGACAAGAGACCCAGTACTTC. Its translation is CASLLYQGGQETQYF. Variable domain in full (rest from reference TRBV2 and TRBJ2-5): EPEVTQTPSHQVTQMGQEVILRCVPISNHLYFYWYRQILGQKVEFLVSFYNNEISEKSEIFDDQFSVERPDGSNFTLKIRSTKLEDSAMYFCASLLYQGGQETQYFGPGTRLLVL.

The V gene is TRBV5-6, the J gene TRBJ2-2, with TRBD1 matching 9 bases. There are 16 residues in the CDR3. Germline CDR1 and CDR2: SGHDT and YYEEEE. With 1 base clipped from V and 4 bases from J, the junction kept 5 bases outside the gene matches. The CDR3 DNA follows: TGTGCCAGCAGCTTGTGGGGACAGGGTCCCACCGGGGAGCTGTTTTTT. Protein: CASSLWGQGPTGELFF.

The chain carries TRBV5-6 and TRBJ2-7; D gene uncertain. Germline values: CDR1 SGHDT, CDR2 YYEEEE. V lost 0 bases and J lost 2, with 6 bases in between. This CDR3 contains 13 residues. In DNA form, the CDR3 reads TGTGCCAGCAGCTTGGCCATTACCTACGAGCAGTACTTC. Its translation: CASSLAITYEQYF.

V and J are TRBV29-1 and TRBJ1-2; 8 nucleotides match TRBD1. Germline CDR1 SQVTM, CDR2 ANQGSEA. After removal of 1 base from V and 0 bases from J, the junction contained 4 bases not matched to a gene. The CDR3 loop spans 15 amino acids. The CDR3 DNA follows: TGCAGCGTTGAAGGGACAGGGACGCCTAACTATGGCTACACCTTC. Encoded protein: CSVEGTGTPNYGYTF. Looking up the rest from reference TRBV29-1 and TRBJ1-2 gives the full variable domain: SAVISQKPSRDICQRGTSLTIQCQVDSQVTMMFWYRQQPGQSLTLIATANQGSEATYESGFVIDKFPISRPNLTFSTLTVSNMSPEDSSIYLCSVEGTGTPNYGYTFGSGTRLTVV.

V usage is TRBV19 and J usage is TRBJ1-6, with D uncertain. V gave up 0 bases and J gave up 6 bases, with 6 bases separating them. Germline CDR1 reads LNHDA; CDR2 reads SQIVND (reference sequence). The length of the CDR3 is 14 residues. The CDR3 DNA is TGTGCCAGTAGTATAGAAGGTAGTAATTCACCCCTCCACTTT. It encodes CASSIEGSNSPLHF.

V and J are TRBV6-5 and TRBJ2-7; possibly TRBD1 for D (5 bases). Trimming stripped 6 bases from V and 5 bases from J, with 17 bases between. This CDR3 region has 14 residues. Germline CDR1 reads MNHEY; CDR2 reads SVGAGI. CDR3 loop: CASRSIGQSHEQYF. Here the CDR3 DNA reads TGTGCCAGCAGATCCATTGGACAATCCCACGAGCAGTACTTC.

The chain combines TRBV4-2 with TRBJ2-5; D is undetermined. CDR3 length: 15 amino acids. Germline values: CDR1 LGHNA, CDR2 YNFKEQ. V lost 2 bases, J lost 7 bases, and 17 bases lay in between. The CDR3 DNA is TGTGCCAGCAGCCAAACCGAGGATAGGATGGGGACCCAGTACTTC. It specifies CASSQTEDRMGTQYF.

The chain links TRBV27 to TRBJ2-7; 11 positions match TRBD1. The CDR3 has 14 residues. The ends lost 3 bases at V and 10 bases at J; junction bases unmatched: 8. Germline lookup yields CDR1 MNHEY and CDR2 SMNVEV (reference sequence). CDR3: CASSLGDRGRKQYF. The CDR3 nucleotides read TGTGCCAGCAGTTTGGGGGACAGGGGGAGAAAACAGTACTTC.

The V and J genes are TRBV9 and TRBJ1-4; 9 bases line up with TRBD1. This CDR3 region has 17 residues. The J segment lost 1 base and the V segment lost 3 bases, leaving 7 bases of the junction unmatched. Germline V gene data show CDR1 as SGDLS and CDR2 as YYNGEE. Written as DNA, the CDR3 is TGTGCCAGCAGCGCTACAGGGGGCTTGGTAACTAATGAAAAACTGTTTTTT. Residues: CASSATGGLVTNEKLFF.

This sequence joins TRBV5-4 and TRBJ2-7, with 7 nucleotides matching TRBD1. Germline assignment: CDR1 SGHNT and CDR2 YYREEE (reference sequence). With 5 bases clipped from V and 1 base from J, the junction kept 6 bases outside the gene matches. This CDR3 has 14 amino acids. As DNA, the CDR3 is TGTGCCAGCAGTTACCGGGACAGATCCTACGAGCAGTACTTC. It is translated as CASSYRDRSYEQYF.

The chain joins TRBV7-2 to TRBJ1-2; perhaps TRBD1 as D (6 bases). The V gene's germline CDR1 is SGHTA and CDR2 FQGNSA. Trimming stripped 5 bases from V and 7 bases from J, with 14 bases between. This CDR3 is built from 13 residues. The CDR3 DNA is TGTGCCAGCAGCCAAAACAGGGACTCTGGCTACACCTTC. Translating it yields CASSQNRDSGYTF.

The count of this clone is one. V is TRBV27 and J is TRBJ1-1, with a tentative D call TRBD1 (5 bases). Germline V CDR1 and CDR2: MNHEY, SMNVEV (reference sequence). This CDR3 comprises 13 residues. Between the trimmed V and J ends, which lost 4 bases and 3 bases, there was a span of 9 bases. The CDR3 DNA reads TGTGCCAGCAGTTCTAGGGGATACACTGAAGCTTTCTTT. Its protein is CASSSRGYTEAFF.

The chain combines TRBV27 with TRBJ2-5; 9 nucleotides align to TRBD2. J gave up 5 bases and V 0 bases, and 7 bases lay outside the gene matches. This CDR3 is built from 16 residues. CDR1 is MNHEY, CDR2 SMNVEV, per germline (reference sequence). CDR3 DNA sequence: TGTGCCAGCAGTTTATCGCGGGGGGGCGGATTCGAGACCCAGTACTTC. Translation: CASSLSRGGGFETQYF.

This clone was observed once. The chain carries TRBV2 and TRBJ2-2, with a weak D call TRBD1 (6 bases). Germline values: CDR1 SNHLY, CDR2 FYNNEI. The CDR3 spans 12 residues. Trimming stripped 7 bases from V and 7 bases from J, with 10 bases between. CDR3 region: CASIQGNGELFF. CDR3 DNA sequence: TGTGCCAGCATACAGGGAAACGGGGAGCTGTTTTTT.

The chain uses TRBV7-9 and TRBJ1-2; D unclear. V lost 5 bases and J 4 bases, leaving 11 bases between the germline ends. The germline gives CDR1 SEHNR, CDR2 FQNEAQ (reference sequence). The CDR3 runs 13 residues. The CDR3: CASSPGEGYGYTF. The CDR3, as DNA: TGTGCCAGCAGCCCTGGGGAGGGCTATGGCTACACCTTC.

The chain links TRBV6-4 to TRBJ1-5; D not certain. V was trimmed by 6 bases and J by 6 bases, leaving 12 bases between them. This CDR3 has 13 residues. Per the germline V gene, CDR1 is MRHNA and CDR2 is SNTAGT. The CDR3 reads CASRAAISQPQHF. In nucleotides, the CDR3 is TGTGCCAGCAGAGCCGCGATAAGTCAGCCCCAGCATTTT.

The V gene is TRBV29-1, the J gene TRBJ1-2; tentative D call: TRBD1 (5 bases). Trimming shortened V by 7 bases and J by 2 bases, and 14 bases separated the two germline ends. The germline gives CDR1 SQVTM, CDR2 ANQGSEA. The CDR3 consists of 13 residues. The CDR3 reads CSATGQENYGYTF. The CDR3 DNA reads TGCAGCGCCACGGGGCAGGAGAACTATGGCTACACCTTC.

The chain links TRBV7-2 to TRBJ2-2; 12 positions agree with TRBD2. CDR3 size: 15 residues. Germline CDR1 and CDR2: SGHTA and FQGNSA. V gave up 5 bases and J gave up 7 bases; unmatched junction bases: 5. The CDR3 loop reads CASSPSGGAGGELFF. The CDR3 DNA reads TGTGCCAGCAGCCCTAGCGGGGGGGCCGGCGGGGAGCTGTTTTTT.